A selection of T cell receptor beta chains follows, all from one sample in a study of response to subunit inactivated influenza vaccine. TCRdb used MiXCR to reprocess the RT-PCR reads, holding one entry per CDR3 protein. The table records fewer than 550,000 distinct CDR3 sequences, roughly 27% of them present only once. Material: CD4+ T cells sorted from PBMCs, obtained approximately 5 days after vaccination. The source is a man aged 50 to 59 who received an inactivated influenza vaccine. CDR3s include the opening cysteine and the closing phenylalanine or tryptophan. D genes are given only for firm matches. Clone sizes are given selectively: once, few, many, or a class where the clone is expanded.

>TRBD1|TRBV12-3/TRBV12-4|.|TRBJ2-5
CASSFRDRGSQETQYF
TGTGCCAGCAGTTTTCGGGACAGGGGGTCTCAAGAGACCCAGTACTTC
>TRBD1|TRBV2|.|TRBJ2-3
CASRDRPEEYF
TGTGCCAGCCGGGACAGGCCTGAGGAGTATTTT
>.|TRBV4-3|few|TRBJ2-2
CASSQGAGTGELFF
TGCGCCAGCAGCCAAGGTGCAGGGACCGGGGAGCTGTTTTTT
>TRBD1|TRBV28|few|TRBJ2-2
CASSSGQLNTGELFF
TGTGCCAGCAGTTCGGGACAGCTGAACACCGGGGAGCTGTTTTTT
>TRBD1|TRBV5-1|few|TRBJ2-1
CASSLEDRANNEQFF
TGCGCCAGCAGCTTAGAGGACAGGGCAAACAATGAGCAGTTCTTC
>.|TRBV27|few|TRBJ2-2
CASSLYSRYWTGELFF
TGTGCCAGCAGTTTATACTCTAGGTATTGGACCGGGGAGCTGTTTTTT
>.|TRBV7-2|few|TRBJ1-2
CASSLSEFDGYTF
TGTGCCAGCAGCTTATCAGAGTTTGATGGCTACACCTTC
>TRBD1|TRBV7-9|.|TRBJ1-2
CASSLSGQGDGYTF
TGTGCCAGCAGCTTATCCGGACAGGGGGATGGCTACACCTTC
>TRBD1|TRBV6-2/TRBV6-3|few|TRBJ1-4
CASRRQGSGEKLFF
TGTGCCAGCAGGAGACAGGGCTCCGGTGAAAAACTGTTTTTT
>.|TRBV7-2|.|TRBJ1-2
CASSVNPYGYTF
TGTGCCAGCAGCGTAAACCCCTATGGCTACACCTTC
>.|TRBV12-3/TRBV12-4|few|TRBJ2-1
CASRRGTAPYNEQFF
TGTGCCAGCAGAAGAGGGACGGCGCCCTACAATGAGCAGTTCTTC
>TRBD1|TRBV11-2|few|TRBJ1-5
CASSLSRTGNPQHF
TGTGCCAGCAGCTTATCAAGGACAGGGAATCCCCAGCATTTT
>TRBD2|TRBV6-5|.|TRBJ2-3
CASSYPGVRTRGADTQYF
TGTGCCAGCAGTTACCCCGGAGTACGGACTAGAGGGGCAGATACGCAGTATTTT
>TRBD1|TRBV10-3|.|TRBJ2-3
CAIRTGVADTQYF
TGTGCCATCAGGACAGGGGTGGCAGATACGCAGTATTTT
>.|TRBV30|few|TRBJ1-2
CAWSVIGGYGYTF
TGTGCCTGGAGTGTAATTGGCGGCTATGGCTACACCTTC
>TRBD1|TRBV27|few|TRBJ1-6
CAGTRTGITSPLHF
TGTGCCGGGACAAGGACAGGGATAACGTCACCCCTCCACTTT
>.|TRBV7-8|few|TRBJ2-2
CASSFVGHSGTGELFF
TGTGCCAGCAGCTTCGTCGGCCATAGTGGCACCGGGGAGCTGTTTTTT
>.|TRBV20-1|few|TRBJ1-1
CSARLRNTEAFF
TGCAGTGCCAGGCTCAGGAACACTGAAGCTTTCTTT
>TRBD2|TRBV10-2|few|TRBJ2-3
CASSGYRTSADTQYF
TGCGCCAGCAGTGGATATCGGACTAGCGCAGATACGCAGTATTTT
>.|TRBV5-1|.|TRBJ2-2
CASSAAGYEGELFF
TGCGCCAGCAGCGCTGCGGGATATGAGGGGGAGCTGTTTTTT
>.|TRBV12-3/TRBV12-4|.|TRBJ2-3
CASSFEDTDTQYF
TGTGCCAGCAGTTTCGAAGACACAGATACGCAGTATTTT
>TRBD2|TRBV20-1|.|TRBJ2-2
CSARELAGVITGELFF
TGCAGTGCTAGAGAACTAGCGGGAGTAATAACCGGGGAGCTGTTTTTT
>.|TRBV5-1|.|TRBJ2-5
CASSSRGGYQETQYF
TGCGCCAGCAGCTCCAGGGGGGGCTACCAAGAGACCCAGTACTTC
>.|TRBV15|.|TRBJ2-3
CATSGGTDLFTDTQYF
TGTGCCACCAGCGGAGGGACAGACTTATTCACAGATACGCAGTATTTT
>.|TRBV20-1|.|TRBJ2-7
CSFGQTYEQYF
TGCAGTTTCGGACAGACCTACGAGCAGTACTTC
>TRBD1|TRBV12-3/TRBV12-4|.|TRBJ2-7
CASKPGQRTYEQYF
TGTGCCAGCAAACCGGGACAGCGAACCTACGAGCAGTACTTC
>.|TRBV7-2|.|TRBJ2-2
CASSLTPGDTGELFF
TGTGCCAGCAGCTTAACCCCAGGCGACACCGGGGAGCTGTTTTTT
>.|TRBV6-5|.|TRBJ2-6
CASSSRGASLSGANVLTF
TGTGCCAGCAGTTCAAGAGGGGCCTCATTATCTGGGGCCAACGTCCTGACTTTC
>TRBD2|TRBV6-2/TRBV6-3|.|TRBJ2-1
CASTILAGVVNNEQFF
TGTGCCAGCACCATACTAGCGGGGGTCGTCAACAATGAGCAGTTCTTC
>.|TRBV2|few|TRBJ1-1
CASTPRLRNTEAFF
TGTGCCAGCACCCCGCGGCTGAGGAACACTGAAGCTTTCTTT
>TRBD2|TRBV20-1|.|TRBJ2-1
CSATIGTSARYNEQFF
TGCAGTGCTACGATTGGGACTAGCGCCCGATACAATGAGCAGTTCTTC
>.|TRBV12-3/TRBV12-4|.|TRBJ2-5
CASKGQETQYF
TGTGCCAGCAAGGGCCAAGAGACCCAGTACTTC
>.|TRBV5-4|.|TRBJ2-3
CASSLEVGQADTQYF
TGTGCCAGCAGCTTGGAGGTGGGCCAGGCAGATACGCAGTATTTT
>.|TRBV9|once|TRBJ2-2
CASSVQGSGELFF
TGTGCCAGCAGCGTACAGGGATCCGGGGAGCTGTTTTTT
>TRBD2|TRBV28|few|TRBJ2-7
CASSVAGPLDEQYF
TGTGCCAGCAGCGTAGCGGGGCCCTTAGACGAGCAGTACTTC
>TRBD2|TRBV5-6|few|TRBJ2-1
CASSSRGLAGVEQFF
TGTGCCAGCAGCAGCCGTGGGCTAGCGGGGGTCGAGCAGTTCTTC
>.|TRBV20-1|few|TRBJ2-3
CSAISATTDTQYF
TGCAGTGCTATCTCCGCGACCACAGATACGCAGTATTTT